This T cell receptor (beta chain) emerged from a study of control samples from healthy donors and cancer patients. The CDR3 extends over 13 amino acids. Germline values: CDR1 LGHDT, CDR2 YNNKEL (reference sequence). V dropped 5 bases and J dropped 5; count of bases not matched to a gene: 5. TCRdb's copy holds only in-frame clones and misses some; the assay was immunoSEQ multiplex PCR. The table has roughly 130,000 clones, 88% seen once; the top ten hold roughly 3.2%. V gene TRBV3-1 (or the pseudogene TRBV3-2) combines with J gene TRBJ1-1; 7 bases agree with TRBD1. Sequenced material: blood. The sequence was obtained from a man aged 50-60 years in good health. DNA for the CDR3: TGTGCCAGCAGCTCGACAGGGAGGACTGAAGCTTTCTTT. Amino acids: CASSSTGRTEAFF.